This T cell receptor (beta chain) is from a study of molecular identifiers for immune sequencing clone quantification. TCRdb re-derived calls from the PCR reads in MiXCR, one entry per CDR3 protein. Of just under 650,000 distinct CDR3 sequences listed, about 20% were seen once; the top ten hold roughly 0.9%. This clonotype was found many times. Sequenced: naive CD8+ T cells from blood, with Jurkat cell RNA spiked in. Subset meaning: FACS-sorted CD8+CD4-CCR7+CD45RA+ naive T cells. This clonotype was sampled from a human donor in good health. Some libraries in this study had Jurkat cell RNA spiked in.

The CDR3, as DNA: TGTGCCAGCAGTCTCGTCGACAGCTCCGGGGAGCAGTACTTC. Translated: CASSLVDSSGEQYF. The chain carries TRBV6-5 and TRBJ2-7; the D gene is possibly TRBD1 (5 bases). Germline lookup yields CDR1 MNHEY and CDR2 SVGAGI. The CDR3 is made up of 14 amino acids. Trimming cost V 5 bases and J 7 bases, with 18 bases left between them.